This T cell receptor beta chain was sequenced for a study of cytotoxic CD8 clonotypes in ibrutinib-treated CLL (dated by TCRdb to the early 2020s). About the investigation overall: The cohort was composed of under 12 relapsed/refractory and around 14 treatment-naive patients; IGHV unmutated status was identified in under 18 patients. Partial responses were observed in around 25 patients and complete responses in 2; after a median follow-up of 68 months, remission was maintained in approximately 15 patients and progression was observed in roughly twelve. The response samples were drawn at a median of roughly eleven months into treatment, with a range of roughly 6 to 36 months. An average of about 260,000 productive templates and some 100,000 productive rearrangements was obtained per sample. Of the approximately 87 people in the trial, approximately 28 had longitudinal samples available. Cryopreserved peripheral blood mononuclear cells were obtained before treatment, at response, and at either sustained remission or disease progression. Patients were still on ibrutinib when every remission and progressive disease sample was collected.

The time point tag for this specimen amounts to: progressive disease on ibrutinib. For TCR beta library preparation, roughly 1.8 micrograms of genomic DNA was extracted from cryopreserved PBMCs. Longitudinal blood samples from CLL patients receiving ibrutinib monotherapy were subjected to high-throughput TCR beta sequencing. The patients were enrolled in a single-center, open-label phase 2 trial of ibrutinib monotherapy. Each clonotype received, on average, 10x coverage in deep resolution sequencing performed on a MiSeq, where the target depth lay between 1 in 1 million and 1 in 200,000 T cells. The immunoSEQ hsTCRB Kit was used to generate TCR beta libraries. Regarding the original processing steps: Data were analyzed with ImmunoSEQ Data Assistant and ImmunoSEQ Analyzer, with V, D and J genes assigned per IMGT definitions. Clonality, which ranges from 0 to 1, was calculated by subtracting the normalized Shannon entropy of productive rearrangement frequencies from one. Only overrepresented clonotypes making up at least 0.05% of the repertoire of each patient were included in the public clonotype analysis. Thirteen repertoires from age-matched healthy donors, obtained from immuneACCESS, served as clonality controls. The table comes from immuneACCESS by way of TCRdb, which keeps in-frame sequences with V and J called. Part of the clones is missing from these tables; in studies checked, under half for an unresolved V gene and the rest for unknown reasons. V, J and clone size are those of that table, while D and trimming were read from the DNA. The sample yields nearly 300,000 clones; roughly four fifths were counted once. The top ten constitute around 5.3% of the sample.

General study outcomes and caveats: Public clonotypes were rare and either shrank or stayed stable during treatment, and the rise in clonality at ibrutinib response reflected expansion of private clonotypes. Baseline clonality exceeded that of age-matched healthy donors and correlated strongly with circulating CD8+ T-cell counts. Sampling times were not matched between patients in sustained remission and patients whose disease was progressing, and lymph node repertoires were not examined. Clonality rose at ibrutinib response, remained stable during sustained remission, and dropped back toward baseline at progression.

In the germline V gene, CDR1 corresponds to SGHTS and CDR2 to YDEGEE. Its CDR3 holds 15 amino acids, cysteine through phenylalanine. The DNA shown is the 45-base CDR3, in frame from base 1. V lost 1 base and J lost 8 bases; the stretch between them is 18 bases long. This clone has just one count. Its antigen is currently not known. The input lacks base qualities; no much larger clone sits a single base away. The chain is made from TRBV5-8 and TRBJ1-2; no D gene can be assigned with confidence. This clonotype was obtained from a human donor with chronic lymphocytic leukemia. The sample consisted of PBMCs, taken at disease progression, from a patient treated with ibrutinib. The CDR3 region reads CASSLWVGGYIGYTF. Read as DNA, the sequence is TGTGCCAGCAGCTTGTGGGTGGGCGGTTACATCGGCTACACCTTC.